This is a list of T cell receptor beta chains from one sample in a study of early T cells in non-severe SARS-CoV-2 infection. TCRdb used MiXCR to reprocess the 5' RACE reads, holding one entry per CDR3 protein. The data show roughly 40,000 distinct CDR3 sequences, under 7% seen once. Sequencing was done on a sample of whole blood. These TCRs come from an adult who was a healthcare worker with PCR-confirmed SARS-CoV-2 infection or an uninfected control (not recorded which). Both conserved end residues are part of each CDR3. The order of the fields is clone size, J gene, V gene, D gene, CDR3 DNA, CDR3 protein. The D gene is left open where the match is weak. The size of a clone is reported for some rows only, either as once, few or many, or as a class for expanded clones.

many TRBJ1-1 TRBV15 NA TGTGCCACCAGCAGAGCAGGGATGAACACTGAAGCTTTCTTT CATSRAGMNTEAFF
NA TRBJ2-1 TRBV3-1 TRBD2 TGTGCCAGCAGCCCTAGCGGGAGAGGGGCCTACAATGAGCAGTTCTTC CASSPSGRGAYNEQFF
many TRBJ1-1 TRBV7-9 NA TGTGCCAGCAGCTTACGGGGACTCGAAGCTTTCTTT CASSLRGLEAFF
many TRBJ1-2 TRBV20-1 NA TGCAGTGCCAGTTGGACGGACTATGGCTACACCTTC CSASWTDYGYTF
few TRBJ2-7 TRBV5-1 TRBD2 TGCGCCAGCAGCGCTAGCGGGGACGAGCAGTACTTC CASSASGDEQYF
many TRBJ1-1 TRBV20-1 TRBD1 TGCAGTGACTTGGGGACAGGGAACACTGAAGCTTTCTTT CSDLGTGNTEAFF
many TRBJ2-7 TRBV5-1 TRBD1 TGCGCCAGCAGCTTTGGACAGGGCAGCTCCTACGAGCAGTACTTC CASSFGQGSSYEQYF
many TRBJ2-1 TRBV7-2 NA TGTGCCAGCAGCCCCGGACTACACTACAATGAGCAGTTCTTC CASSPGLHYNEQFF
many TRBJ1-5 TRBV12-3/TRBV12-4 NA TGTGCCAGCTCCGATAGCAATCAGCCCCAGCATTTT CASSDSNQPQHF
NA TRBJ2-7 TRBV6-6 NA TGTGCCAGCCGCGGGAACTACGAGCAGTACTTC CASRGNYEQYF
few TRBJ2-5 TRBV5-4 NA TGTGCCAGCAGGGGGGACTCCCAAGAGACCCAGTACTTC CASRGDSQETQYF
NA TRBJ1-3 TRBV11-2 NA TGTGCCAGCAGCTCCCCTACACCGGACGGCTTTCGCTCTGGAAACACCATATATTTT CASSSPTPDGFRSGNTIYF
many TRBJ2-2 TRBV10-1 NA TGCGCCAGCAGTGATCAGTGGAACACCGGGGAGCTGTTTTTT CASSDQWNTGELFF
many TRBJ2-3 TRBV7-8 NA TGTGCCAGCAGCTTAGGAGTCTATAGGACTAGGGGGACAGATACGCAGTATTTT CASSLGVYRTRGTDTQYF
many TRBJ1-1 TRBV11-2 NA TGTGCCAGCAGCTCGATACCGGGGTTAGAAGCTTTCTTT CASSSIPGLEAFF
few TRBJ1-1 TRBV7-2 NA TGTGCCAGCAGCCCAGGACTGCGAAACACTGAAGCTTTCTTT CASSPGLRNTEAFF
many TRBJ1-1 TRBV6-6 NA TGTGCCAGCAGTGGAAAACAGGGAAACACTGAAGCTTTCTTT CASSGKQGNTEAFF
many TRBJ2-4 TRBV20-1 NA TGCAGTGCTAGACCCCCTGCCGGTTTAGCCAAAAACATTCAGTACTTC CSARPPAGLAKNIQYF
NA TRBJ2-3 TRBV7-9 TRBD2 TGTACCAGCAGCTCTGGCGGGAGTGACGCAGATACGCAGTATTTT CTSSSGGSDADTQYF
many TRBJ2-3 TRBV20-1 NA TGCAGTGCTAGTGATCCCAATAGAGATACGCAGTATTTT CSASDPNRDTQYF
many TRBJ2-7 TRBV5-1 TRBD2 TGCGCCAGCAGGAAGACTAGCGGTACCTACGAGCAGTACTTC CASRKTSGTYEQYF
many TRBJ2-3 TRBV4-2 TRBD2 TGTGCCAGCAGCCAATCCCCGGGAGGGAGTGGAACAGATACGCAGTATTTT CASSQSPGGSGTDTQYF
many TRBJ2-4 TRBV7-2 TRBD2 TGTGCCAGCAGCTCAACGGCCGGGACTAGCCTTCAGTACTTC CASSSTAGTSLQYF
many TRBJ2-7 TRBV5-1 NA TGCGCCAGCAGCCTGCGCCAACAGGCGAGCTCCTACGAGCAGTACTTC CASSLRQQASSYEQYF
NA TRBJ2-7 TRBV20-1 TRBD2 TGCAGTGCTAGAGATCGTCGAGCGGGAGCACACGAGCAGTACTTC CSARDRRAGAHEQYF
NA TRBJ2-1 TRBV30 NA TGTGCCTGGAGTGTACTCGGGGAGCAGTTCTTC CAWSVLGEQFF
few TRBJ2-3 TRBV28 NA TGTGCCAGCAGTTTAAGCCCACATTCCACAGATACGCAGTATTTT CASSLSPHSTDTQYF
NA TRBJ2-3 TRBV7-9 TRBD2 TGTGCCAGCACGGCCGGGACTAGCGAGGATACGCAGTATTTT CASTAGTSEDTQYF
many TRBJ1-1 TRBV6-2/TRBV6-3 NA TGTGCCAGCAGTTTATGGGCCGAAGCTTTCTTT CASSLWAEAFF
many TRBJ2-1 TRBV5-1 NA TGCGCCAGCAGCTCCCTTGCCGTGGGACCAGTATCCTACAATGAGCAGTTCTTC CASSSLAVGPVSYNEQFF
many TRBJ2-7 TRBV3-1 NA TGTGCCAGCAGCCAAGACGCGTGGACCTACGAGCAGTACTTC CASSQDAWTYEQYF
many TRBJ2-2 TRBV7-8 NA TGTGCCAGCAGCCCCGTGGGACAGAACACCGGGGAGCTGTTTTTT CASSPVGQNTGELFF
NA TRBJ2-1 TRBV9 NA TGTGCCAGCAGCGTGGGGGGAGTCGGCAATGAGCAGTTCTTC CASSVGGVGNEQFF
many TRBJ2-1 TRBV20-1 NA TGCAGTGCCAACTCCGGGGGAGTAGGTTACAATGAGCAGTTCTTC CSANSGGVGYNEQFF
many TRBJ2-7 TRBV5-5 NA TGTGCCAGCAGCGTGGCCTACGAGCAGTACTTC CASSVAYEQYF
many TRBJ1-2 TRBV3-1 TRBD1 TGTGCCAGCAGCACGGGACAGGCTAGAGGCTACACCTTC CASSTGQARGYTF
many TRBJ1-2 TRBV20-1 NA TGCAGTGCTAGGCCGGGATTGTATGGCTACACCTTC CSARPGLYGYTF
few TRBJ2-7 TRBV12-3/TRBV12-4 NA TGTGCCAGCAGTTACGCTCGCGAGCAGTACTTC CASSYAREQYF
few TRBJ2-1 TRBV27 TRBD2 TGTGCCAGCAGTGCACTAGCGGGAGATATAAATGAGCAGTTCTTC CASSALAGDINEQFF
few TRBJ2-5 TRBV5-1 NA TGCGCCAGCAGCCGACGGAGCCAAGAGACCCAGTACTTC CASSRRSQETQYF
many TRBJ2-1 TRBV12-3/TRBV12-4 TRBD1 TGTGCCAGCAGTACAGGGGATGAGCAGTTCTTC CASSTGDEQFF
NA TRBJ1-4 TRBV27 NA TGTGCCAGCAGTTTATCAGTACCCCAAGGGGCTAATGAAAAACTGTTTTTT CASSLSVPQGANEKLFF
NA TRBJ2-7 TRBV3-1 TRBD2 TGTGCCAGCAGCCTGGGGACTAGCGGGATAGTCGAGCAGTACTTC CASSLGTSGIVEQYF
once TRBJ2-7 TRBV7-9 TRBD2 TGTGCCAGCAGCAGCGGGAATGAGATTCGCGAGCTGTACTTC CASSSGNEIRELYF
NA TRBJ2-1 TRBV11-2 NA TGTGCCAGCAGCTTGGGACCCAGCAATGAGCAGTTCTTC CASSLGPSNEQFF
NA TRBJ2-7 TRBV14 NA TGTGCCAGCAGCCCGATAAAGGGTCACGAGCAGTACTTC CASSPIKGHEQYF
few TRBJ2-1 TRBV20-1 NA TGCAGTGCCCCAGGGGAGGTTACCTACAATGAGCAGTTCTTC CSAPGEVTYNEQFF
NA TRBJ2-3 TRBV6-5 NA TGTGCCAGCCGTTCTCCTAGCACAGATACGCAGTATTTT CASRSPSTDTQYF
few TRBJ2-1 TRBV29-1 TRBD2 TGCAGCGGCCCTACTAGCGGAGAGGGCAATGAGCAGTTCTTC CSGPTSGEGNEQFF
NA TRBJ2-1 TRBV7-3 NA TGTGCCAGCAGCTTAGTGCGAGGGAGCCAATACAATGAGCAGTTCTTC CASSLVRGSQYNEQFF
many TRBJ1-1 TRBV12-3/TRBV12-4 NA TGTGCCAGCAGTTTACGGGCCGTGCGGATGAACACTGAAGCTTTCTTT CASSLRAVRMNTEAFF
many TRBJ1-2 TRBV24-1 TRBD1 TGTGCCACCAGTGACCCAGACAGGGGATATGGCTACACCTTC CATSDPDRGYGYTF
many TRBJ1-1 TRBV12-3/TRBV12-4 NA TGTGCCAGCAGTTTGACAGGCACCACTGAAGCTTTCTTT CASSLTGTTEAFF